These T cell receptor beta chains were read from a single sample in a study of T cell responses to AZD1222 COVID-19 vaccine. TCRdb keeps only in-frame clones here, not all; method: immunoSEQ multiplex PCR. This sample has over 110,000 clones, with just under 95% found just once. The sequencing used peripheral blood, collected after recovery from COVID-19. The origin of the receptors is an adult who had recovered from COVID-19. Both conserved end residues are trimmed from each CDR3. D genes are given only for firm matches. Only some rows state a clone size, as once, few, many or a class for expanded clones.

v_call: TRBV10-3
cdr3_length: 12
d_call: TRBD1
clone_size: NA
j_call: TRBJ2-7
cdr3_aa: AISSGTGTREQY

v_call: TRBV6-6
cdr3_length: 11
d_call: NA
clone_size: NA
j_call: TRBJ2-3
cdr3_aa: ASSDVSTDTQY

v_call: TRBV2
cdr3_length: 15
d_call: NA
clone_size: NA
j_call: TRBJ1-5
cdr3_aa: ASSEKGSVYSNQPQH

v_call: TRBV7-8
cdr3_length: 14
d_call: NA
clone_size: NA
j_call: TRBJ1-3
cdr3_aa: ASSLYAAGSGNTIY

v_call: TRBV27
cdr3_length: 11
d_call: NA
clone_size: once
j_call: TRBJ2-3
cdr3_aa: ASSFGSTDTQY

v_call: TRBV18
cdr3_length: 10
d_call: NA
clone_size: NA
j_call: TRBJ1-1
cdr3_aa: ASSPMNTEAF

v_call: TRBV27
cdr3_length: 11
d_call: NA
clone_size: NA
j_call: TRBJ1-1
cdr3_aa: ASSSLNELGAF

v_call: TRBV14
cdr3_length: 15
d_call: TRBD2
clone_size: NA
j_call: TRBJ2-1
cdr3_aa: ASSRSSGRSSYNEQF

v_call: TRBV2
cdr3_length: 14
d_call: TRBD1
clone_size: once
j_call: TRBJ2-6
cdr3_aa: ASIRDSGSGANVLT

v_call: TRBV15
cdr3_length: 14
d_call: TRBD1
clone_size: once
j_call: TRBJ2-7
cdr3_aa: ATSRAYGTGYYEQY

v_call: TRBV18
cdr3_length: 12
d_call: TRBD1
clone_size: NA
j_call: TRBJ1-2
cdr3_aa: ASSAMEGAQGYT

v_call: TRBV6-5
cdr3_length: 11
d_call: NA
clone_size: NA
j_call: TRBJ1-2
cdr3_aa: ASSYQGKDGYT

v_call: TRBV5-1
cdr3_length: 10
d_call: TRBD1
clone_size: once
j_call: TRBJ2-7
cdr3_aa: ASSWTGGWQY

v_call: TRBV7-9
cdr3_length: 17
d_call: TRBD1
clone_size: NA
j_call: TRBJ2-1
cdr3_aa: ASSPFPQDRGNRNGREF

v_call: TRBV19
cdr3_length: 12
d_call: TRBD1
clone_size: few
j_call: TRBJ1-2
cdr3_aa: ASSIPGTGGGYT

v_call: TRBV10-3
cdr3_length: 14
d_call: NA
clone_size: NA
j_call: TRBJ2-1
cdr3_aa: AISGRGPSALNEQF

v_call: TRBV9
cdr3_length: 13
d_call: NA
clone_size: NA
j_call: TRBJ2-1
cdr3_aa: ASSVFRAGHNEQF

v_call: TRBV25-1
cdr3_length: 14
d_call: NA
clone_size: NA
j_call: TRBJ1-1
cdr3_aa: ASSEHRGVMNTEAF

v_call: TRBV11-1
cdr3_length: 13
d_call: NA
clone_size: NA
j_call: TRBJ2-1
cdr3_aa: ASSLIASSYNEQF

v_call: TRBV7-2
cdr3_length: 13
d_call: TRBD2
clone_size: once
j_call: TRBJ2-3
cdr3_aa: ASSLRRDYQDKQY

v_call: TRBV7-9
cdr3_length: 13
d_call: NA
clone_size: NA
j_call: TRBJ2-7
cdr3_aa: ASSLGLPAYYEQY

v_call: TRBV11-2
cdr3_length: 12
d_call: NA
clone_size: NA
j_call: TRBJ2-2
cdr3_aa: ASSLQRVSGELF

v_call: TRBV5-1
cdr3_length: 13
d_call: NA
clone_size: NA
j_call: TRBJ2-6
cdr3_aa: ASSPRDTGANVLT

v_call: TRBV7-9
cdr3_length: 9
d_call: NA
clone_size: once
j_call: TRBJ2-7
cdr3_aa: ATGPYYEQY

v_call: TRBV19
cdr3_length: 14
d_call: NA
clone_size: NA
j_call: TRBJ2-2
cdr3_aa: ASSIPVQGGHGELF

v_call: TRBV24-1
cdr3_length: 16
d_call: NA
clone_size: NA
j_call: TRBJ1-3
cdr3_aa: ATSSAGAPILSGNTIY

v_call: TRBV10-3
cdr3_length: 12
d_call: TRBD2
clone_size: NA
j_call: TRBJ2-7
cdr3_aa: AISEGDGGVEQY

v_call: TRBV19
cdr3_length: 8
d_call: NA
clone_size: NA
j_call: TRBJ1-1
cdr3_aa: ASRGFEAF

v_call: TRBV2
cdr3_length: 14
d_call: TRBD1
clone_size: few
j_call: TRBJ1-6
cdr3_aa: ASSEPGQGRNSPLH

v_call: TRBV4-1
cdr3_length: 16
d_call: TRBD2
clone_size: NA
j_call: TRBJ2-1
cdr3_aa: ASSQTPGLAGSKDKQF

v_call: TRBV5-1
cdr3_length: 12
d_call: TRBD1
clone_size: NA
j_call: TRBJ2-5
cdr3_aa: ASSEGQGRETQY

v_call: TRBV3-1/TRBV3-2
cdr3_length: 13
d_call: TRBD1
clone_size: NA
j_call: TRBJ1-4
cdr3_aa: ASSPRQGTGEKLF

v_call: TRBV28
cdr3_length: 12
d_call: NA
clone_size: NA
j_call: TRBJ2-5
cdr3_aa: ASSLIQTRETQY

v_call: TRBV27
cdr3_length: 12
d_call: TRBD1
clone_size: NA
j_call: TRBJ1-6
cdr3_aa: ASSVGQGSSPLH

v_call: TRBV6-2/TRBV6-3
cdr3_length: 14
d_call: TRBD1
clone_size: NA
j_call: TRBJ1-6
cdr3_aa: ASSTLRTGVNSPLH

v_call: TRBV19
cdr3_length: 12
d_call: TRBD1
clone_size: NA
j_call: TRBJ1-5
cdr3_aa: ASSPSTGNQPQH

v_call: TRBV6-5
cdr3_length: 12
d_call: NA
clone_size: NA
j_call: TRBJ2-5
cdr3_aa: ASKDGGAGETQY

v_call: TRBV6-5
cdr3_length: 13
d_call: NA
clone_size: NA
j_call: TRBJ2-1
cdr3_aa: ASSRVSGREDEQF

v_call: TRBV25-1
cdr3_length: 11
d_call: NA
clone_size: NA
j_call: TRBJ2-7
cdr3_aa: ASSESNPSEQY

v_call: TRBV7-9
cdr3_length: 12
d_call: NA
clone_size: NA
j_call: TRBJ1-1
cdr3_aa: ASSSYREATEAF

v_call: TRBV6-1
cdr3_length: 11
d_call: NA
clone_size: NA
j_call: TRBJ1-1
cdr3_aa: ASSEVGGTEAF

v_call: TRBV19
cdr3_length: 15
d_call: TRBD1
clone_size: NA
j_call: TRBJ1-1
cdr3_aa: ASSIGTGVGMNTEAF

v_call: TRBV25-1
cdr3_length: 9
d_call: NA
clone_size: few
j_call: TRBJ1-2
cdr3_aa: AISGRGGYT

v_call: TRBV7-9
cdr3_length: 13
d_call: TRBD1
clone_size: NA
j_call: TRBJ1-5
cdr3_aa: ASSGTGSGNQPQH

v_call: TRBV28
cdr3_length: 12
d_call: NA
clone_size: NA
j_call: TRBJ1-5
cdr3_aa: ASSLWDSNQPQH

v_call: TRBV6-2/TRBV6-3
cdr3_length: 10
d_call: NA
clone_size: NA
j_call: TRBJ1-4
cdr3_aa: ASSRLSEKLF

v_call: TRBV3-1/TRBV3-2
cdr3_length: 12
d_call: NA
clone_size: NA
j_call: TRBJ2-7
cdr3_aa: ASSHLSGSDEQY

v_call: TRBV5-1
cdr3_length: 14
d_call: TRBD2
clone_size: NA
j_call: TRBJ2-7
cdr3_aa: ASSFAGLAESYEQY

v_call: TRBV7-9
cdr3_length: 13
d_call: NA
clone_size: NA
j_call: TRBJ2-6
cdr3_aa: ASSPRQSGANVLT